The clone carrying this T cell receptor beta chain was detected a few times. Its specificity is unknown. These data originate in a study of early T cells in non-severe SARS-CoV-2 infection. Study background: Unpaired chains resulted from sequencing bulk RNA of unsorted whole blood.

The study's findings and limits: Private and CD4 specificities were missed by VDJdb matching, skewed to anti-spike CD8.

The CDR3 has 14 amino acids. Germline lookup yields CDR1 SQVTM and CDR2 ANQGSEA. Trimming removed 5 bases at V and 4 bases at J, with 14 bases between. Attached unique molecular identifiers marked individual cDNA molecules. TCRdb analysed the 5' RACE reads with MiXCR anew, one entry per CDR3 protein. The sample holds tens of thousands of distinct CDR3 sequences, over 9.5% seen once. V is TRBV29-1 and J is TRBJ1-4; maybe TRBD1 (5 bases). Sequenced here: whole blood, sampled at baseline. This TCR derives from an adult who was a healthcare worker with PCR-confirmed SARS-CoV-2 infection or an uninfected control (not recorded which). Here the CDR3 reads CSVHMRDLNEKLFF. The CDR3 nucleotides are TGCAGCGTTCATATGCGGGACCTTAATGAAAAACTGTTTTTT.